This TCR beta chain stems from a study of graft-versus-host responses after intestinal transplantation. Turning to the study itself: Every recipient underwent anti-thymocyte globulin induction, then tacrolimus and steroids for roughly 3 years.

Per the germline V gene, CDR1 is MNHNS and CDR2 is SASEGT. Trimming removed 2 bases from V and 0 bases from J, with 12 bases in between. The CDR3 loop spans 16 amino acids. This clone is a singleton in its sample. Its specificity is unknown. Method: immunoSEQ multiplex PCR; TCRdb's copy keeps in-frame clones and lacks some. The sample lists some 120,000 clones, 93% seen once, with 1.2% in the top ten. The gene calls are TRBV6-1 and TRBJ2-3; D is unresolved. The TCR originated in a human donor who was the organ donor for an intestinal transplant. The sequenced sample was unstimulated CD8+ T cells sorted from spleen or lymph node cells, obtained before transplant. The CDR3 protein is CASSESVGSSTDTQYF. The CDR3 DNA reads TGTGCCAGCAGTGAATCGGTGGGGTCTAGCACAGATACGCAGTATTTT.